A single sample is the source of the 25 T cell receptor beta chains below, sequenced in a study of blood T cells in healthy people across ages. A second PCR, run for about 7 to 11 cycles, used a sample-barcoded 5' primer plus a J-beta primer mix. A single record per CDR3 protein comes from TCRdb applying MiXCR to the 5' RACE reads. The table has about 690,000 distinct CDR3 sequences, around 41% seen once; the top ten hold about 30%. Sequenced: blood. Receptors originate from a man older than 75 in good health.

In its sample, this clonotype was seen once. The chain has TRBV27 and TRBJ2-7, with 8 bases lining up with TRBD1. This CDR3 has 14 residues. Looked up from germline, CDR1 is MNHEY and CDR2 is SMNVEV (reference sequence). The V gene end was trimmed by 1 base and the J gene end by 2 bases; junction bases not matched to a gene: 1. CDR3 region: CASSLLGQAYEQYF. The CDR3 DNA is TGTGCCAGCAGTTTATTGGGACAGGCCTACGAGCAGTACTTC.

This sequence joins TRBV11-3 and TRBJ2-1; D remains ambiguous. Germline V gene lookup returns CDR1 SGHNT and CDR2 YENEEA. V lost 5 bases and J lost 4, with 9 bases in between. The CDR3 runs 13 residues. CDR3: CASSPRAYNEQFF. CDR3 sequence (DNA): TGTGCCAGCAGCCCGCGAGCTTACAATGAGCAGTTCTTC.

The chain links TRBV13 to TRBJ2-3; unclear D gene. Trimming cost V 4 bases and J 6 bases, with 17 bases left between them. Germline-derived CDR1 and CDR2 are PRHDT and FYEKMQ (reference sequence). The CDR3 is 15 amino acids. The CDR3 DNA sequence: TGTGCCAGCAGCTATGGGCCAGGCCGAGACGATACGCAGTATTTT. Its protein product is CASSYGPGRDDTQYF. Filled out from reference TRBV13 and TRBJ2-3, the complete variable domain reads AAGVIQSPRHLIKEKRETATLKCYPIPRHDTVYWYQQGPGQDPQFLISFYEKMQSDKGSIPDRFSAQQFSDYHSELNMSSLELGDSALYFCASSYGPGRDDTQYFGPGTRLTVL.

A word on this clonotype: At one of its ends the junction is not consistent with the germline gene, which may arise from a read error. The rearrangement links TRBV27 to TRBJ2-7, with 8 bases matching TRBD1. The germline V gene encodes CDR1 MNHEY and CDR2 SMNVEV (reference sequence). The CDR3 consists of 15 residues. Written as DNA, the CDR3 is TGTGCCGGCAGTTTAAGGTTCACAGGGGGCTACGAGCAGTACTTC. Translated, it gives CAGSLRFTGGYEQYF.

The chain is built from TRBV10-3 and TRBJ1-5; D remains ambiguous. Germline CDR1 is ENHRY and CDR2 is SYGVKD. Trimming removed 8 bases at V and 5 bases at J, with 16 bases between. This CDR3 has 14 amino acids. CDR3 amino acids: CAIPPRTLDQPQHF. The CDR3 DNA reads TGTGCCATCCCCCCCAGGACCCTTGATCAGCCCCAGCATTTT.

The chain combines TRBV5-1 with TRBJ2-6, with D perhaps given as TRBD1 or TRBD2 (6 bases each). Trimming removed 2 bases at V and 0 bases at J, with 18 bases between. CDR3 length: 19 amino acids. Germline V gives CDR1 SGHRS, CDR2 YFSETQ. The CDR3 reads CASSLRGVGGNSGANVLTF. The CDR3, as DNA: TGCGCCAGCAGCTTAAGGGGGGTCGGAGGAAACTCTGGGGCCAACGTCCTGACTTTC.

The chain uses TRBV20-1 and TRBJ1-5; 7 nucleotides align to TRBD1. CDR1 is DFQATT, CDR2 SNEGSKA, per germline (reference sequence). This CDR3 is 14 amino acids long. Losses at the gene ends were 6 bases for V and 1 base for J; bases not matched to a gene: 6. CDR3 amino acids: CSAPQGSSNQPQHF. CDR3 nucleotides: TGCAGTGCGCCACAGGGGTCGAGCAATCAGCCCCAGCATTTT.

This clonotype has only a few counts. The rearrangement joins TRBV14 to TRBJ2-7, with 8 positions matching TRBD1. The CDR3 extends over 15 amino acids. Germline CDR1 is SGHDN and CDR2 is FVKESK. Unmatched junction bases numbered 9, after V lost 1 base and J lost 7 bases. This chain's CDR3 is CASSQVPTGAGEQYF. The CDR3 DNA is TGTGCCAGCAGCCAAGTTCCGACAGGGGCTGGAGAGCAGTACTTC.

This clonotype was counted only a few times. The chain employs TRBV14 and TRBJ2-7; tentatively, D is TRBD1 (5 bases). Between the trimmed V and J ends, which lost 4 bases and 2 bases, there was a span of 15 bases. Germline lookup yields CDR1 SGHDN and CDR2 FVKESK. CDR3 length equals 15 residues. The CDR3 loop is CASSRGQTSAYEQYF. The CDR3 DNA reads as TGTGCCAGCAGCCGCGGACAAACTTCAGCCTACGAGCAGTACTTC.

As for this clonotype: A much bigger clone sits one base away, suggesting this may be a read error. V usage is TRBV10-3 and J usage is TRBJ2-5, with TRBD1 matching 7 bases. The DNA end is more similar to TRBJ2-7, so the J call may be wrong. CDR1 and CDR2 from the germline V gene are ENHRY and SYGVKD. The CDR3 covers 14 residues. The CDR3 is CAIGATGTEGEQYF. Here the CDR3 DNA reads TGTGCCATCGGTGCGACAGGGACCGAAGGCGAGCAGTACTTC.

The gene calls are TRBV28 and TRBJ2-7; 9 bases are a match to TRBD2. The CDR3 is made up of 14 amino acids. CDR1 is MDHEN and CDR2 is SYDVKM in the germline V gene. The ends lost 3 bases at V and 6 bases at J; junction bases unmatched: 6. CDR3 bases: TGTGCCAGCAGTTTGCGGGGGGGTCAGATCGAGCAGTACTTC. Translation: CASSLRGGQIEQYF.

The chain uses TRBV4-2 and TRBJ2-7; 7 bases map to TRBD2. The germline gives CDR1 LGHNA, CDR2 YNFKEQ. The CDR3 has 17 residues. V lost 5 bases to trimming and J lost 7 bases; unmatched junction nucleotides: 20. DNA of the CDR3: TGTGCCAGCAGCACTACATGGGGAGGGGCAACATACAATGAGCAGTACTTC. It is translated as CASSTTWGGATYNEQYF.

The chain combines TRBV6-6 with TRBJ1-1; D is perhaps TRBD1 (6 bases). Per the germline V gene, CDR1 is MNHNY and CDR2 is SVGAGI (reference sequence). CDR3 size: 12 residues. The ends were cut back, 3 bases at V and 5 bases at J, with 7 bases in the middle. The CDR3 sequence is CASSYTGTEAFF. CDR3 nucleotides: TGTGCCAGCAGTTATACAGGGACTGAAGCTTTCTTT.

The chain uses TRBV2 and TRBJ2-3; 15 bases are shared with TRBD2. Trimming took 8 bases from V and 2 from J; bases not matched to a gene: 11. Germline CDR1 SNHLY, CDR2 FYNNEI. The CDR3 contains 18 residues. CDR3 sequence reads: CASSRTSGGAQVTDTQYF. The CDR3 DNA follows: TGTGCCAGCTCCCGGACTAGCGGGGGGGCCCAAGTCACAGATACGCAGTATTTT. The variable domain in full, with the rest retrieved from reference TRBV2 and TRBJ2-3, is EPEVTQTPSHQVTQMGQEVILRCVPISNHLYFYWYRQILGQKVEFLVSFYNNEISEKSEIFDDQFSVERPDGSNFTLKIRSTKLEDSAMYFCASSRTSGGAQVTDTQYFGPGTRLTVL.

This clonotype was detected many times. This sequence joins TRBV6-1 and TRBJ2-1, with D possibly matching TRBD1 (6 bases). The germline V gene has CDR1 MNHNS and CDR2 SASEGT. V was trimmed by 6 bases and J by 1 base, leaving 7 bases between them. The length of the CDR3 is 13 residues. CDR3 sequence (DNA): TGTGCCAGCAGCGGACAGTCCTACAATGAGCAGTTCTTC. It codes for CASSGQSYNEQFF.

This chain links TRBV5-1 with TRBJ2-7, with D uncertain. This CDR3 is built from 15 residues. The V gene lost 0 bases and the J gene lost 0 bases, with 10 bases spanning the gap. Germline V gives CDR1 SGHRS, CDR2 YFSETQ. In DNA form, the CDR3 reads TGCGCCAGCAGCTTGGAGGCCAGAAGCTCCTACGAGCAGTACTTC. This encodes CASSLEARSSYEQYF. The variable domain in full, with the rest retrieved from reference TRBV5-1 and TRBJ2-7, is KAGVTQTPRYLIKTRGQQVTLSCSPISGHRSVSWYQQTPGQGLQFLFEYFSETQRNKGNFPGRFSGRQFSNSRSEMNVSTLELGDSALYLCASSLEARSSYEQYFGPGTRLTVT.

This clonotype was seen repeatedly, ten times or more. The rearrangement uses TRBV13 and TRBJ2-7, with D maybe TRBD1 (6 bases). V dropped 5 bases and J dropped 2 bases, with 22 bases sitting between them. CDR1 is PRHDT and CDR2 is FYEKMQ in the germline V gene (reference sequence). This CDR3 comprises 17 residues. The CDR3 region is CASSARLWGPLTYEQYF. The CDR3 DNA reads TGTGCCAGCAGCGCCCGCCTCTGGGGGCCCCTTACCTACGAGCAGTACTTC.

The chain is built from TRBV12-3 or TRBV12-4 and TRBJ2-1, with 9 bases identical to TRBD1. The CDR3 is 16 amino acids. With V trimmed by 6 bases and J by 1 base, 7 bases remained unmatched. The CDR3 protein is CASRHGQGRSYNEQFF. The CDR3 coding sequence is TGTGCCAGCAGACATGGACAGGGGCGATCCTACAATGAGCAGTTCTTC.

CDR3 nucleotides: TGTGCCAGCAGCCAGGCTCCTCGGGAGCAGTTCTTC. Protein product: CASSQAPREQFF. The chain has TRBV3-1 and TRBJ2-1; D unclear. V lost 3 bases, J lost 10 bases, and 10 bases lay in between. The CDR3 is made up of 12 amino acids. Germline V gene sequence: CDR1 LGHDT, CDR2 YNNKEL (reference sequence).

This clonotype was observed at least ten times. This chain links TRBV4-1 with TRBJ2-3; no firm D call. Trimming shortened V by 3 bases and J by 2 bases, and 3 bases separated the two germline ends. The CDR3 is made up of 12 amino acids. In germline, CDR1 is MGHRA, CDR2 YSYEKL. DNA for the CDR3: TGCGCCAGCAGCCACGACACAGATACGCAGTATTTT. This translates into CASSHDTDTQYF.

The chain couples TRBV11-2 to TRBJ2-3; 9 nucleotides align to TRBD2. CDR3 length equals 22 residues. Germline values: CDR1 SGHAT, CDR2 FQNNGV. V trimming: 1 base; J trimming: 4 bases; junction bases outside the gene matches: 24. The CDR3 spells CASSLVFGRARVAGELADTQYF. The CDR3 coding sequence is TGTGCCAGCAGCTTAGTTTTTGGCCGGGCGCGAGTAGCGGGAGAGTTGGCAGATACGCAGTATTTT.

This rearrangement joins TRBV7-2 to TRBJ2-1; unclear D gene. The CDR3 runs to 15 residues. V lost 0 bases, J lost 0 bases, and 6 bases lay in between. Germline V gene sequence: CDR1 SGHTA, CDR2 FQGNSA. CDR3 sequence reads: CASSLAWSSYNEQFF. As DNA, the CDR3 is TGTGCCAGCAGCTTAGCCTGGAGCTCCTACAATGAGCAGTTCTTC.

V and J are TRBV18 and TRBJ2-5; tentatively, D is TRBD2 (6 bases). Gene TRBJ2-7 matches the end of the DNA better, so the J call may be wrong. This CDR3 is built from 12 residues. Germline V gene lookup returns CDR1 KGHSH and CDR2 LQKENI. CDR3 nucleotide sequence: TGTGCCAGCTCCCCATCTAGCGACGAGCAGTACTTC. Residues: CASSPSSDEQYF.

The chain's CDR3 is CAISTSGNEQFF. CDR3 nucleotides: TGTGCCATCAGTACTAGCGGCAATGAGCAGTTCTTC. The chain links TRBV10-3 to TRBJ2-1, with 8 bases that match TRBD2. Germline lookup yields CDR1 ENHRY and CDR2 SYGVKD. J lost 6 bases, V lost 5 bases, and 0 bases had no gene match. The CDR3 has 12 residues.

The genes are TRBV6-1 and TRBJ1-2; D unclear. The CDR3 loop spans 11 amino acids. The germline V gene has CDR1 MNHNS and CDR2 SASEGT. Trimming stripped 11 bases from V and 4 bases from J, with 11 bases between. The chain's CDR3 is CAVRFGYGYTF. The CDR3 DNA sequence: TGTGCCGTACGATTTGGCTATGGCTACACCTTC.